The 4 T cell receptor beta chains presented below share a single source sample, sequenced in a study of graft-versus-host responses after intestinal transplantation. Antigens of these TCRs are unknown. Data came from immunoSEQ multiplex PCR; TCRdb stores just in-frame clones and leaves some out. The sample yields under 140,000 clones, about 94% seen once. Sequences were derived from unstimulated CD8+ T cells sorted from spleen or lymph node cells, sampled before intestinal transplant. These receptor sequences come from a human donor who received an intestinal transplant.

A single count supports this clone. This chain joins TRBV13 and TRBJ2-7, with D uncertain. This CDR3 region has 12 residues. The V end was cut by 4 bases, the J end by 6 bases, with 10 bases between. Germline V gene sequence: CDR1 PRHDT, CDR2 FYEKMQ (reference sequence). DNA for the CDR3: TGTGCCAGCAGCTCTTTTGGTGGCGAGCAGTACTTC. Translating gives CASSSFGGEQYF.

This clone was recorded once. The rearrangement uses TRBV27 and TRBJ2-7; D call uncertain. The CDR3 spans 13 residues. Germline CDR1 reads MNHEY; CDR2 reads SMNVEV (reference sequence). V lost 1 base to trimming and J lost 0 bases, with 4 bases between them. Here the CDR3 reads CASSLFGSYEQYF. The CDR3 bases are TGTGCCAGCAGTTTATTCGGCTCCTACGAGCAGTACTTC.

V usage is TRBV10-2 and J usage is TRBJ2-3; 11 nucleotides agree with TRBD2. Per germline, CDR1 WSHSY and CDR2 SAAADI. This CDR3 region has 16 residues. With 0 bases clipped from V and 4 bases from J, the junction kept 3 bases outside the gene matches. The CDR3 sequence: CASSESAGLAADTQYF. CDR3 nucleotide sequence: TGCGCCAGCAGTGAGTCAGCGGGACTAGCGGCAGATACGCAGTATTTT.

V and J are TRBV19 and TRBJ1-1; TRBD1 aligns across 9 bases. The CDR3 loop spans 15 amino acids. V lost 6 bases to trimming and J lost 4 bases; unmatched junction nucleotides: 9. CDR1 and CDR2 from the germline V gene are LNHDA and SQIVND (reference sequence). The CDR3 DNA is TGTGCCAGTAGCATGGGGACAGGGAGGAGCACTGAAGCTTTCTTT. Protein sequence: CASSMGTGRSTEAFF.